The clone carrying this TCR beta chain was observed a handful of times. This entry comes from a study of response to subunit inactivated influenza vaccine. The germline V gene encodes CDR1 LGHDT and CDR2 YNNKEL (reference sequence). J was trimmed by 0 bases and V by 9 bases; bases with no gene match: 9. The CDR3 length is 15 residues. TCRdb re-analysed the RT-PCR reads in MiXCR, keeping a single row per CDR3 protein. The table shows 550,000 to 600,000 distinct CDR3 sequences, with 12% occurring only once. The specimen was PBMCs from blood, collected on the day of vaccination. This TCR came from a man aged 50-59 years who received an inactivated influenza vaccine. This rearrangement joins TRBV3-1 to TRBJ2-5; 8 bases agree with TRBD1. The CDR3 coding sequence is TGTGCCAGTGGGACAGGCCGATTCAACCAAGAGACCCAGTACTTC. It translates to CASGTGRFNQETQYF.